This entry concerns a single T cell receptor (beta chain). These data are taken from a study of Ad26.COV2.S vaccination and SARS-CoV-2 variants. V trimming: 4 bases; J trimming: 1 base; junction bases outside the gene matches: 5. CDR1 and CDR2 from the germline V gene are ENHRY and SYGVKD. The CDR3 runs 18 residues. The table came from immunoSEQ multiplex PCR; TCRdb's copy has only in-frame clones and leaves some out. The table records hundreds of thousands of clones, under 95% of them present only once. The chain is built from TRBV10-3 and TRBJ2-1; 15 nucleotides align to TRBD2. This clonotype was obtained from a human donor who had recovered from COVID-19. Material: peripheral blood, obtained after recovery from COVID-19. Here the CDR3 DNA reads TGTGCCATCAGTGGGCGGACTAGCGGGGGGGCATCCTACAATGAGCAGTTCTTC. This codes for CAISGRTSGGASYNEQFF.